The source of this T cell receptor (beta chain) is a study of tumor and adjacent non-tumor tissue in lung cancer. Study details: On average, productive TCRbeta reads reached 4 million to 4.5 million per sample. Study-level results: Tumor TCR diversity, when higher, was linked to shorter survival. Tumor repertoires had a smaller top 100 clone share than normal lung.

V dropped 3 bases and J dropped 10 bases, with 17 bases sitting between them. Germline V gene lookup returns CDR1 SGHRS and CDR2 YFSETQ. CDR3 length equals 15 residues. This clonotype was counted a single time. Its antigen is currently unknown. Possible read error: a much larger clone is one base away. A modified ARM-PCR protocol with three rounds of nested PCR amplified TCRbeta. TCRdb fed the multiplex PCR reads into MiXCR, producing one record per CDR3 protein. The repertoire includes about 200,000 distinct CDR3 sequences, 71% of them detected once, and about 25% sits in the top ten. The template was RNA from unsorted bulk tissue. Newly diagnosed lung cancer patients had thoracic surgery in China, August–late 2014, without prior chemotherapy.

The genes are TRBV5-1 and TRBJ1-6; possible D gene TRBD1, 6 bases. The sequencing input was lung tumor tissue. This receptor was taken from a man in his sixties with non-small cell lung cancer. The CDR3 is CASSWPTGRDSPLHF. In DNA, the CDR3 is TGCGCCAGCAGCTGGCCGACAGGAAGGGACTCACCCCTCCACTTT.